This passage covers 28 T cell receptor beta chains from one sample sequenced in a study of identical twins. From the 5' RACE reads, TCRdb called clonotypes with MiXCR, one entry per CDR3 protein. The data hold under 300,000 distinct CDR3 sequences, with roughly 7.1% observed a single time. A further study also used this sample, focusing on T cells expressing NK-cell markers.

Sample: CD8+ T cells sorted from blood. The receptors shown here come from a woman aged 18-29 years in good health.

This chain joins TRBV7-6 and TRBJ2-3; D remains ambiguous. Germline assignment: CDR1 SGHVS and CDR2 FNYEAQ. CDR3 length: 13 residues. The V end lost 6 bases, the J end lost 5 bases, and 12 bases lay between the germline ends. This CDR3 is CASRPPDRDTQYF. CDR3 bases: TGTGCCAGCAGACCCCCCGACCGAGATACGCAGTATTTT.

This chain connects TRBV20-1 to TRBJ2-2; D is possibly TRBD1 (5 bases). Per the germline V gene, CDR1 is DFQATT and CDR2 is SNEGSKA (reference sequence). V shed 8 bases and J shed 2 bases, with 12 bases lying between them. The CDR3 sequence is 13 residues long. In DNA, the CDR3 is TGCAGTACGATCGACAGTAACACCGGGGAGCTGTTTTTT. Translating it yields CSTIDSNTGELFF.

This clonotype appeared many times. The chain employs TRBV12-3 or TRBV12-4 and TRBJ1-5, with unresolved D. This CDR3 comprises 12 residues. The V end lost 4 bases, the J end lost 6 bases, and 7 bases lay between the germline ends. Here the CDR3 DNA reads TGTGCCAGCAGTTCCGGACTTCAGCCCCAGCATTTT. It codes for CASSSGLQPQHF.

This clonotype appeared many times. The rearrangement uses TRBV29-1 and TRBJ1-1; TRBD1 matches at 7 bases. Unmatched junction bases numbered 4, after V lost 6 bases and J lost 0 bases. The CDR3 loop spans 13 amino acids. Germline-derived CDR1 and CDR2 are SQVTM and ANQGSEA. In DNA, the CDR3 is TGCAGCGTCGGACAGGCCATGAACACTGAAGCTTTCTTT. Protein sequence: CSVGQAMNTEAFF.

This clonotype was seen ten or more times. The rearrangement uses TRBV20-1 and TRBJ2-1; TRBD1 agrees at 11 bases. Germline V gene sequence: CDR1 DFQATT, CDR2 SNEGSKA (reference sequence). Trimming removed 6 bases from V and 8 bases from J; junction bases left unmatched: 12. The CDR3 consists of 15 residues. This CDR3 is CSALTGQGAIYEQFF. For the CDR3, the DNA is TGCAGTGCCCTCACAGGACAGGGGGCGATCTATGAGCAGTTCTTC.

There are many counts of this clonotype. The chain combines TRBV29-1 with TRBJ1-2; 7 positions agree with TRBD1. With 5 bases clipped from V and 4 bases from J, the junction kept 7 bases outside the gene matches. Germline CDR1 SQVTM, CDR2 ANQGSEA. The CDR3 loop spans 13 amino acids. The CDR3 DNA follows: TGCAGCGTTTTCCCAGGGGACAGCTATGGCTACACCTTC. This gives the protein CSVFPGDSYGYTF.

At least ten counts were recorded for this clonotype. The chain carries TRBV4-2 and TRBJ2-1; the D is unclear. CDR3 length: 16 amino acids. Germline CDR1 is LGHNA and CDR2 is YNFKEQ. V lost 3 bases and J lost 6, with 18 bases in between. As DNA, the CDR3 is TGTGCCAGCAGCCACCTCGCGGCTGGTGGGATCAATGAGCAGTTCTTC. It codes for CASSHLAAGGINEQFF.

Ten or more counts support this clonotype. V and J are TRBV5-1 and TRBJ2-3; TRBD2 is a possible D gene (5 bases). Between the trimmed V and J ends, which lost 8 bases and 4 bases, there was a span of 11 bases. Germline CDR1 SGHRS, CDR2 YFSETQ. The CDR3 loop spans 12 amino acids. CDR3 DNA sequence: TGCGCCAGTAGGCGGGCCCCAGATACGCAGTATTTT. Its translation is CASRRAPDTQYF.

This CDR3 reads CASSTPGQGGEQFF. As DNA, the CDR3 is TGTGCCAGCAGCACACCGGGACAGGGTGGCGAGCAGTTCTTC. V usage is TRBV7-9 and J usage is TRBJ2-1; TRBD1 matches 9 bases. The CDR3 is made up of 14 amino acids. Germline trimming cut 5 bases from V and 10 bases from J; bases unmatched to any gene: 9. Germline CDR1 and CDR2: SEHNR and FQNEAQ (reference sequence). The full variable domain, rest sourced from reference TRBV7-9 and TRBJ2-1, is DTGVSQNPRHKITKRGQNVTFRCDPISEHNRLYWYRQTLGQGPEFLTYFQNEAQLEKSRLLSDRFSAERPKGSFSTLEIQRTEQGDSAMYLCASSTPGQGGEQFFGPGTRLTVL.

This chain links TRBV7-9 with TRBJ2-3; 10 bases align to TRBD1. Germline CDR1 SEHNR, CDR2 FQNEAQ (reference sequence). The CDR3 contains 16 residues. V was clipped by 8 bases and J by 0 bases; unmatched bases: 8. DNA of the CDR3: TGTGCCAGCGTCGGGACAGGGGTGACTAGCACAGATACGCAGTATTTT. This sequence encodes CASVGTGVTSTDTQYF. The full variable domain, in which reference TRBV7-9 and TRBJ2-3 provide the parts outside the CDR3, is DTGVSQNPRHKITKRGQNVTFRCDPISEHNRLYWYRQTLGQGPEFLTYFQNEAQLEKSRLLSDRFSAERPKGSFSTLEIQRTEQGDSAMYLCASVGTGVTSTDTQYFGPGTRLTVL.

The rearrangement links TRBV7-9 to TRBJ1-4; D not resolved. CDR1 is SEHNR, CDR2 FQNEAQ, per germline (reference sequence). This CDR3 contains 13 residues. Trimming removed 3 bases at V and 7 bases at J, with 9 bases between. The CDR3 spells CASSLASGEKLFF. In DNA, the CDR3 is TGTGCCAGCAGCTTGGCGTCGGGTGAAAAACTGTTTTTT.

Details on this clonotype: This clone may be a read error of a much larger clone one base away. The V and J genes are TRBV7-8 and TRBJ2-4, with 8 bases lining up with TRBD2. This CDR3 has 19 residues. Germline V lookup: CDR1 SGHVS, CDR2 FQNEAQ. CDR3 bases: TGTGCCAGCAGCTTTCCGAGGGAGAGCGGGAGTCTCGACAAAAACACTCAGTACTTC. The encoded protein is CASSFPRESGSLDKNTQYF.

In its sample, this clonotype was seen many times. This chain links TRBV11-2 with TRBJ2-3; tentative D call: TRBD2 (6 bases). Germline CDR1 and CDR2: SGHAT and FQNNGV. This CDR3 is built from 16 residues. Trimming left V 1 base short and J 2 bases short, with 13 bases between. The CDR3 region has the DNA TGTGCCAGCAGCTTAGCTCCGGCGGGAACCACAGATACGCAGTATTTT. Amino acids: CASSLAPAGTTDTQYF.

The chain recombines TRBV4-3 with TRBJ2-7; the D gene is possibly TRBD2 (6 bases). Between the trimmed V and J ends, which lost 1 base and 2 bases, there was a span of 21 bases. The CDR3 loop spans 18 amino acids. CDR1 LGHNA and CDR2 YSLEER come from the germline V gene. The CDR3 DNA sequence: TGCGCCAGCAGCCAAGGGCCGCAAGGGCGGAGGGACGCCTACGAGCAGTACTTC. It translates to CASSQGPQGRRDAYEQYF.

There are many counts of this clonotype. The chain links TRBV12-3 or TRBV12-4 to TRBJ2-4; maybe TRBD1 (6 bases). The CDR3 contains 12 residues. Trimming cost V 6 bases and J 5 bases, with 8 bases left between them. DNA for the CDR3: TGTGCCAGCAGCACAGGGCAAAACATTCAGTACTTC. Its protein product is CASSTGQNIQYF.

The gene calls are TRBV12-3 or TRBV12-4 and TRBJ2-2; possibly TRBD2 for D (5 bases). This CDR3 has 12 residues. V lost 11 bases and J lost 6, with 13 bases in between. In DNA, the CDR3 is TGTGCCCTACGCATGGAGGCCGGGGAGCTGTTTTTT. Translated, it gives CALRMEAGELFF.

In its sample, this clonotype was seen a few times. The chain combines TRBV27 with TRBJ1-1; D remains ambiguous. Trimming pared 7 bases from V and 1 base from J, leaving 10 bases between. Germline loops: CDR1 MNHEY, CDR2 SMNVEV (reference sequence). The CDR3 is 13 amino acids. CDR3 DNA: TGTGCCAGCACCGGCCGTAGGAACACTGAAGCTTTCTTT. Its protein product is CASTGRRNTEAFF.

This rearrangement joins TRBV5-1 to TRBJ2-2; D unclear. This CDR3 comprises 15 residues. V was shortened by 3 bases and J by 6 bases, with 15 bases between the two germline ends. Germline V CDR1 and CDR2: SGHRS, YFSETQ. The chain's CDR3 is CASSSALGLAGELFF. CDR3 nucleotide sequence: TGCGCCAGCAGCTCTGCTCTAGGGTTGGCCGGGGAGCTGTTTTTT.

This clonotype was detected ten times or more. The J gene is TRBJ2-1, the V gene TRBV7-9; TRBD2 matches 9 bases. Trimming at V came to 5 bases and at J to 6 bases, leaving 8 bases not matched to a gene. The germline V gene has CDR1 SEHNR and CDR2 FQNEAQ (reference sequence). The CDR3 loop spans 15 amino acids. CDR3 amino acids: CASSPAGLALNEQFF. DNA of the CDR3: TGTGCCAGCAGCCCAGCGGGACTAGCCCTCAATGAGCAGTTCTTC.

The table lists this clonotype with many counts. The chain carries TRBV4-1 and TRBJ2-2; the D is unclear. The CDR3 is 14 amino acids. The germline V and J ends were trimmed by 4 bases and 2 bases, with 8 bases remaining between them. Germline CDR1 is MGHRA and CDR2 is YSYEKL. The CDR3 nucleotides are TGCGCCAGCAGCCCACTGCAAAACACCGGGGAGCTGTTTTTT. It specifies CASSPLQNTGELFF.

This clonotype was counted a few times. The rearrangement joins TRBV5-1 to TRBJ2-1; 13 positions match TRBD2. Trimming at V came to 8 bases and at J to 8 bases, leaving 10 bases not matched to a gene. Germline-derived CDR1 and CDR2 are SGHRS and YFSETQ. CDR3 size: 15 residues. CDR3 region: CASQKTSGRPDEQFF. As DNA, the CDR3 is TGCGCCAGTCAGAAGACTAGCGGGAGGCCCGATGAGCAGTTCTTC.

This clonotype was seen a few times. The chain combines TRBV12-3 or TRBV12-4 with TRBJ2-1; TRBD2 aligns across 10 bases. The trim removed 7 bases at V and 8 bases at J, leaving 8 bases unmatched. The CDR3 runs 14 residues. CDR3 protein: CASISGRPADEQFF. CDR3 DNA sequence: TGTGCCAGCATTAGCGGGAGGCCGGCAGATGAGCAGTTCTTC.

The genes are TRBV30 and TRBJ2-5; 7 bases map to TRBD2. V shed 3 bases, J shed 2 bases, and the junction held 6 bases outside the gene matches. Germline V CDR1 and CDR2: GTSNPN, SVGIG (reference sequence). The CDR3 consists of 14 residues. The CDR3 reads CAWSWGGRQETQYF. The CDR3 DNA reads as TGTGCCTGGAGCTGGGGGGGGAGGCAAGAGACCCAGTACTTC.

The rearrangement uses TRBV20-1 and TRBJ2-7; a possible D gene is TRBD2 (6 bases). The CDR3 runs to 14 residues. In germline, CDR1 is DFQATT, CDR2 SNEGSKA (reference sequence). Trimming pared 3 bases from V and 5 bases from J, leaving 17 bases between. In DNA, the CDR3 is TGCAGTGCTAGGGCGACGGGGGAAGGCCACGAGCAGTACTTC. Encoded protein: CSARATGEGHEQYF.

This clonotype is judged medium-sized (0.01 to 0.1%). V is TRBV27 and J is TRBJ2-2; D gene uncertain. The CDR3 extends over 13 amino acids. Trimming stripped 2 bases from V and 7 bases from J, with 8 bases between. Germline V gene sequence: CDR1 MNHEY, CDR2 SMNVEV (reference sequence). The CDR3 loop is CASSLGYGGELFF. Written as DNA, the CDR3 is TGTGCCAGCAGTTTAGGGTACGGCGGGGAGCTGTTTTTT.

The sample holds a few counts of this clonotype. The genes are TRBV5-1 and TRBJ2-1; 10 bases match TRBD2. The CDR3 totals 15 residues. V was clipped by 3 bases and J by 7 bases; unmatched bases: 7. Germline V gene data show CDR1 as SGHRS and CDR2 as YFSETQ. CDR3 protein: CASSSRLAGTNEQFF. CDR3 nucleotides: TGCGCCAGCAGCTCCCGACTAGCGGGTACTAATGAGCAGTTCTTC.

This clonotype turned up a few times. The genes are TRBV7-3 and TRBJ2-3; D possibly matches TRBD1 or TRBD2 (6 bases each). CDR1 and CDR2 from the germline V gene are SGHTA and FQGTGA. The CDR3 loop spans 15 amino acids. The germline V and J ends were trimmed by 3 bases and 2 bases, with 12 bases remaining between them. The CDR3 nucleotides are TGTGCCAGCAGCTTCTTAGGGGGGCCCACAGATACGCAGTATTTT. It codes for CASSFLGGPTDTQYF.

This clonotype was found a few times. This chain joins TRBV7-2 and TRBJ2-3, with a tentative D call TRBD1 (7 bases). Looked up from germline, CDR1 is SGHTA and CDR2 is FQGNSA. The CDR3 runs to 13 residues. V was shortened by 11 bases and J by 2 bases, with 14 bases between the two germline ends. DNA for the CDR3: TGTGCCGCCGGGGGACAGAACACAGATACGCAGTATTTT. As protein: CAAGGQNTDTQYF.